This TCR delta chain comes out of a study of gamma-delta chains in newborns, infants, children. About the research overall: Innate gammadelta T cells reportedly expand polyclonally right after birth, driven by microbial exposure, per the title.

TCRdb reapplied CATT to the reads. The sample lists fewer than 2,000 delta-chain clones, roughly two fifths occurring once. This clone was seen more than once but under ten times. Per germline, CDR1 GEAIGNYY and CDR2 EKD. This CDR3 is 17 amino acids long. V gave up 1 base and J gave up 0 bases; unmatched junction bases: 5. The sequencing sample was made of blood. The receptor was derived from a child who had a fever. This chain joins TRDV2 and TRDJ1; 12 bases map to TRDD3. The DNA for the CDR3 is TGTGCCTGTGACACGCTGGGGGATACGAGGTACACCGATAAACTCATCTTT. Its protein product is CACDTLGDTRYTDKLIF.